This TCR beta chain derives from a study of cytomegalovirus exposure and HLA in healthy donors. This CDR3 comprises 16 residues. V was clipped by 2 bases and J by 6 bases; unmatched bases: 10. In germline, CDR1 is SGHDT, CDR2 YYEEEE. PCR was performed using 60 Vbeta and 13 Jbeta primers. Libraries were prepared by immunoSEQ multiplex PCR; TCRdb keeps only in-frame clonotypes and omits some of them. The data contain approximately 78,000 clones, 50% to 80% of them singletons. A few counts support this clone. The genes are TRBV5-6 and TRBJ1-5; TRBD1 agrees at 8 bases. The source of this sequence is a man aged 35 to 55 in good health and CMV-seropositive. Sequenced: PBMCs. CDR3 sequence (DNA): TGTGCCAGCAGCTTACAGATCAGGGGGCGCGGTCAGCCCCAGCATTTT. Protein: CASSLQIRGRGQPQHF.